The next 17 T cell receptor beta chains were all read from a single sample in a study of beta chain features in type 1 diabetes. The study reverse transcribed the entire isolated RNA, so it sequenced expressed TCRB transcripts. TCRdb's table, derived via immunoSEQ multiplex PCR, lists solely in-frame clones and lacks some. The table has 450,000 to 550,000 clones, around 28% seen once; the top ten hold 0.05% to 0.07%. The material sequenced was naive CD4+ T cells from blood. The origin of the receptors is a man between 18 and 35 years old in good health.

This clone was seen a handful of times. As DNA, the CDR3 is TGTGCCTGGAGCGAATTGGGACCTACCAATGAGCAGTTCTTC. Its translation: CAWSELGPTNEQFF. The chain employs TRBV30 and TRBJ2-1; the D gene could be TRBD1 or TRBD2 (5 bases each). Trimming removed 3 bases at V and 6 bases at J, with 15 bases between. There are 14 residues in the CDR3. Germline V lookup: CDR1 GTSNPN, CDR2 SVGIG (reference sequence). The variable domain in full, completed from reference TRBV30 and TRBJ2-1, reads SQTIHQWPATLVQPVGSPLSLECTVEGTSNPNLYWYRQAAGRGLQLLFYSVGIGQISSEVPQNLSASRPQDRQFILSSKKLLLSDSGFYLCAWSELGPTNEQFFGPGTRLTVL.

This clone showed up just a few times. The rearrangement uses TRBV9 and TRBJ2-7; no definite D call. CDR1 SGDLS and CDR2 YYNGEE come from the germline V gene. There are 14 residues in the CDR3. The V end lost 3 bases, the J end lost 7 bases, and 17 bases lay between the germline ends. CDR3 protein: CASSGNSWNGEQYF. The CDR3 DNA is TGTGCCAGCAGCGGGAACTCGTGGAATGGGGAGCAGTACTTC.

This clone has just a few counts. Other DNA sequences in this sample translate to the same CDR3. This chain joins TRBV7-9 and TRBJ2-7; D call uncertain. V dropped 0 bases and J dropped 7 bases, with 4 bases sitting between them. The CDR3 has 11 amino acids. The V gene's germline CDR1 is SEHNR and CDR2 FQNEAQ (reference sequence). This CDR3 is CASSLAGEQYF. CDR3 bases: TGTGCCAGCAGCTTAGCCGGGGAGCAGTACTTC. The entire variable domain, with the rest obtained from reference TRBV7-9 and TRBJ2-7, is as follows: DTGVSQNPRHKITKRGQNVTFRCDPISEHNRLYWYRQTLGQGPEFLTYFQNEAQLEKSRLLSDRFSAERPKGSFSTLEIQRTEQGDSAMYLCASSLAGEQYFGPGTRLTVT.

The chain has TRBV7-9 and TRBJ1-4; 10 bases map to TRBD1. V was pared by 4 bases and J by 5 bases, with 4 bases of the junction left unmatched. The CDR3 covers 15 residues. Per germline, CDR1 SEHNR and CDR2 FQNEAQ (reference sequence). The CDR3: CASSYPGQGNEKLFF. Written as DNA, the CDR3 is TGTGCCAGCAGCTACCCGGGACAGGGGAATGAAAAACTGTTTTTT.

This clone was seen a handful of times. V usage is TRBV29-1 and J usage is TRBJ2-7; 10 bases are shared with TRBD2. The length of the CDR3 is 13 residues. J gave up 1 base and V 7 bases, and 4 bases lay outside the gene matches. The germline V gene encodes CDR1 SQVTM and CDR2 ANQGSEA. The DNA of the CDR3 is TGCAGCGCTGGGACTAGCGAGTCCTACGAGCAGTACTTC. It codes for CSAGTSESYEQYF.

The sample holds a few counts of this clone. The chain links TRBV7-9 to TRBJ2-1; 9 bases match TRBD2. This CDR3 region has 17 residues. V shed 5 bases, J shed 10 bases, and the junction held 18 bases outside the gene matches. Germline V gives CDR1 SEHNR, CDR2 FQNEAQ (reference sequence). The CDR3 loop reads CASSPYLAAGGRWEQFF. CDR3 DNA: TGTGCCAGCAGCCCTTACCTCGCGGCGGGAGGGCGGTGGGAGCAGTTCTTC. Looking up the rest from reference TRBV7-9 and TRBJ2-1 gives the full variable domain: DTGVSQNPRHKITKRGQNVTFRCDPISEHNRLYWYRQTLGQGPEFLTYFQNEAQLEKSRLLSDRFSAERPKGSFSTLEIQRTEQGDSAMYLCASSPYLAAGGRWEQFFGPGTRLTVL.

This clone has more than one count but fewer than ten. The chain couples TRBV30 to TRBJ2-1; possibly TRBD2 for D (6 bases). This CDR3 has 14 residues. Per germline, CDR1 GTSNPN and CDR2 SVGIG (reference sequence). V was pared by 1 base and J by 6 bases, with 13 bases between. The CDR3 DNA is TGTGCCTGGAGTGGCGGGGTGGTTGGCAATGAGCAGTTCTTC. Its translation: CAWSGGVVGNEQFF.

The chain joins TRBV28 to TRBJ1-5; D unresolved. The CDR3 is 13 amino acids. Deletions cut 7 bases from V and 6 bases from J, with 13 bases between. CDR1 MDHEN and CDR2 SYDVKM come from the germline V gene. The CDR3 region is CASTIQAAQPQHF. The CDR3 DNA sequence: TGTGCCAGCACCATTCAGGCTGCTCAGCCCCAGCATTTT.

In DNA form, the CDR3 reads TGTGCCAGCACGGCAGACCTCACCGGGGAGCTGTTTTTT. Its translation: CASTADLTGELFF. V gene TRBV14 combines with J gene TRBJ2-2; D is unclear. CDR1 and CDR2 from the germline V gene are SGHDN and FVKESK. Trimming removed 7 bases at V and 4 bases at J, with 10 bases between. CDR3 length equals 13 residues.

A few counts support this clone. The J gene is TRBJ2-1, the V gene TRBV20-1; 7 bases map to TRBD2. The ends lost 3 bases at V and 7 bases at J; junction bases unmatched: 0. The CDR3 sequence is 11 residues long. Germline CDR1 DFQATT, CDR2 SNEGSKA (reference sequence). This CDR3 is CSASSGNEQFF. CDR3 bases: TGCAGTGCTAGTAGCGGGAATGAGCAGTTCTTC.

The J gene is TRBJ2-3, the V gene TRBV25-1, with TRBD1 as a possible D gene (6 bases). Germline V gene sequence: CDR1 MGHDK, CDR2 SYGVNS. V was clipped by 5 bases and J by 2 bases, with 17 bases between them. The CDR3 runs to 16 residues. In DNA, the CDR3 is TGTGCCAGCAGTCCACGACAGGCCCTGGCCACAGATACGCAGTATTTT. It translates to CASSPRQALATDTQYF.

This clone was detected a few times. The chain couples TRBV4-2 to TRBJ2-3; TRBD2 matches at 7 bases. Germline lookup yields CDR1 LGHNA and CDR2 YNFKEQ. Trimming removed 0 bases from V and 8 bases from J; junction bases left unmatched: 8. CDR3 length: 15 amino acids. CDR3 protein: CASSQDSSGTGTQYF. As DNA, the CDR3 is TGTGCCAGCAGCCAAGATTCCAGCGGGACGGGTACGCAGTATTTT.

The J gene is TRBJ2-7, the V gene TRBV20-1; D unresolved. V lost 7 bases and J 3 bases, leaving 7 bases between the germline ends. Germline V gives CDR1 DFQATT, CDR2 SNEGSKA (reference sequence). This CDR3 has 10 residues. The DNA for the CDR3 is TGCAGTGGCCAAGACTACGAGCAGTACTTC. It is translated as CSGQDYEQYF.

As DNA, the CDR3 is TGTGCCAGCAGCATCCGACAGGGGAAGAACACTGAAGCTTTCTTT. This sequence encodes CASSIRQGKNTEAFF. This chain links TRBV7-9 with TRBJ1-1; 8 nucleotides align to TRBD1. V shed 5 bases and J 1 base; nucleotides not matched to a gene: 6. The CDR3 is 15 amino acids. Germline CDR1 reads SEHNR; CDR2 reads FQNEAQ (reference sequence).

This clone was detected only a few times. This sequence joins TRBV15 and TRBJ2-1, with TRBD2 matching over 10 bases. This CDR3 is 15 amino acids long. Germline values: CDR1 LNHNV, CDR2 YYDKDF (reference sequence). The junction had 2 bases not matched to a gene; V was cut back by 0 bases and J by 6 bases. The CDR3 sequence: CATSRELAGANEQFF. For the CDR3, the DNA is TGTGCCACCAGCAGAGAGCTAGCGGGAGCCAATGAGCAGTTCTTC.

This clone turned up a few times. The chain joins TRBV5-4 to TRBJ2-5; D unclear. The ends were cut back, 0 bases at V and 3 bases at J, with 12 bases in the middle. Per germline, CDR1 SGHNT and CDR2 YYREEE (reference sequence). The CDR3 runs 15 residues. The CDR3 sequence is CASSLVSGAEETQYF. The CDR3 nucleotides are TGTGCCAGCAGCTTGGTGTCGGGTGCCGAAGAGACCCAGTACTTC. Drawing the rest from reference TRBV5-4 and TRBJ2-5, the complete variable domain is ETGVTQSPTHLIKTRGQQVTLRCSSQSGHNTVSWYQQALGQGPQFIFQYYREEENGRGNFPPRFSGLQFPNYSSELNVNALELDDSALYLCASSLVSGAEETQYFGPGTRLLVL.

Only one count was recorded for this clone. This chain links TRBV15 with TRBJ2-7, with 8 bases that match TRBD2. V trimming: 1 base; J trimming: 3 bases; junction bases outside the gene matches: 14. The CDR3 runs to 18 residues. The germline gives CDR1 LNHNV, CDR2 YYDKDF (reference sequence). The chain's CDR3 is CATSRASPGGRVDYEQYF. Written as DNA, the CDR3 is TGTGCCACCAGCAGAGCCTCACCGGGGGGGCGCGTCGACTACGAGCAGTACTTC.